This TCR beta chain emerged from a study of shared clonotypes between healthy human individuals. Findings of the study overall: The naive CD4 repertoires of several donors were compared, and about 5% of clonotypes were shared. Donor clonotype sharing was expected to depend on sequencing depth.

Germline V gene lookup returns CDR1 SEHNR and CDR2 FQNEAQ (reference sequence). V shed 1 base and J 2 bases; nucleotides not matched to a gene: 1. The CDR3 spans 14 residues. As regards this clone: Its antigen is undetermined.

TCRdb's table, derived via immunoSEQ multiplex PCR, lists solely in-frame clones and lacks some. Counted here are about 340,000 clones, over 70% occurring once; the ten biggest clones make up 10%. The sequence came from a man aged 25 to 40 in good health. The rearrangement uses TRBV7-9 and TRBJ1-1; 7 bases are shared with TRBD1. The sample comprised memory CD4+ T cells sorted from blood. Sample subset: CD45RA-negative fraction. The DNA of the CDR3 is TGTGCCAGCAGCTTAGACAGGGGCAACACTGAAGCTTTCTTT. Translated, it gives CASSLDRGNTEAFF.